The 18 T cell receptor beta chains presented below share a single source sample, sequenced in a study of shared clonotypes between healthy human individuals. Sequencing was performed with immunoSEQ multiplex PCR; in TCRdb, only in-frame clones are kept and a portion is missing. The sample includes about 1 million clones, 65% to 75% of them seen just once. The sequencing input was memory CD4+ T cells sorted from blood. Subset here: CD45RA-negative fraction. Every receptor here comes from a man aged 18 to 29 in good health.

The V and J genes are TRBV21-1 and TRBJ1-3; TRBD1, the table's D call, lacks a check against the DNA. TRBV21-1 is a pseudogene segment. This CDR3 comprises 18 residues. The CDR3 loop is CASSRHLWARYSGNTIYF. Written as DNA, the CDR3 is TGTGCCAGCAGCCGCCATCTCTGGGCCCGCTACTCTGGAAACACCATATATTTT.

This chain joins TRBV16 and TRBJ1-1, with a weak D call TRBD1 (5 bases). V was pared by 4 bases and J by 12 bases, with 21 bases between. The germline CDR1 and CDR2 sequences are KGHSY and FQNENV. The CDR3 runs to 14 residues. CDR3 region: CASSRRPGRVESFF. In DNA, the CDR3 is TGTGCCAGCAGCCGAAGGCCGGGGCGCGTCGAATCTTTCTTT.

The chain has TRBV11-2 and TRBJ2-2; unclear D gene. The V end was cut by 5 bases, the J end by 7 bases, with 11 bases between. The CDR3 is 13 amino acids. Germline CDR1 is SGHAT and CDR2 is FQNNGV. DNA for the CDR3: TGTGCCAGCAGCCAACTGGTCCTCGGGGAGCTGTTTTTT. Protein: CASSQLVLGELFF.

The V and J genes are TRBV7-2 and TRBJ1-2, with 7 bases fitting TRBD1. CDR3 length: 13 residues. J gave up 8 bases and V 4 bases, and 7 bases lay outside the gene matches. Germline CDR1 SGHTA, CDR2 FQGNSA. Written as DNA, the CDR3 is TGTGCCAGCAGCTCCGGACAGGCTAACGGCTACACCTTC. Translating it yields CASSSGQANGYTF.

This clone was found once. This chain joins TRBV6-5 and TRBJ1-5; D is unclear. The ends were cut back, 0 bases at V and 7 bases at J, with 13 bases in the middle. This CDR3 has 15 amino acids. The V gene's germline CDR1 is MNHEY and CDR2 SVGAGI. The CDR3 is CASSYSPPAGQPQHF. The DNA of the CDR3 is TGTGCCAGCAGTTACTCGCCCCCAGCGGGGCAGCCCCAGCATTTT.

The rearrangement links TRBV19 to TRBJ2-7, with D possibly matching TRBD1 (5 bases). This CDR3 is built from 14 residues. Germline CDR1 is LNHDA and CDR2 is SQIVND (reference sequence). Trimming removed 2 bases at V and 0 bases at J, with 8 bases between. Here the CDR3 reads CASSISRVSYEQYF. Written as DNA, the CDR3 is TGTGCCAGTAGTATAAGCAGGGTCTCCTACGAGCAGTACTTC.

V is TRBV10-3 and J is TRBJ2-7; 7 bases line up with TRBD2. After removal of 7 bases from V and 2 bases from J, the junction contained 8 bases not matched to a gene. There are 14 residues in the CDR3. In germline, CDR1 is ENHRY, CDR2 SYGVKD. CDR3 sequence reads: CAITRTSSTYEQYF. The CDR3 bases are TGTGCCATCACTCGGACTAGTTCGACCTACGAGCAGTACTTC.

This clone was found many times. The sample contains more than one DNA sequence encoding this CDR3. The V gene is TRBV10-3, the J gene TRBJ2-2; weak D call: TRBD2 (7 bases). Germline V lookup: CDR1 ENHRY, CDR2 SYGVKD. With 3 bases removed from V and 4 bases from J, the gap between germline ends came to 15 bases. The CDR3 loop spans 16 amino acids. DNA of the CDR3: TGTGCCATCAGTGACCAGGACAGCGGGGCCACCGGGGAGCTGTTTTTT. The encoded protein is CAISDQDSGATGELFF.

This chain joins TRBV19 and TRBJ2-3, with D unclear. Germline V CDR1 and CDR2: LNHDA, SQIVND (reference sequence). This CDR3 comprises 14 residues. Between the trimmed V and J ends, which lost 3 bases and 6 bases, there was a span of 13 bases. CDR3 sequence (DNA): TGTGCCAGTAGTATGGACCCGGCCGGGGATACGCAGTATTTT. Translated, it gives CASSMDPAGDTQYF.

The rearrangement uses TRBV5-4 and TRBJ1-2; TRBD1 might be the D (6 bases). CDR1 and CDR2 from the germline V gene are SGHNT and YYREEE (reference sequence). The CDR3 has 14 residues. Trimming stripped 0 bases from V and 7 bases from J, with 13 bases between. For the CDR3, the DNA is TGTGCCAGCAGCTTGGCTCAGGGGTTGACTGGCTACACCTTC. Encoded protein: CASSLAQGLTGYTF.

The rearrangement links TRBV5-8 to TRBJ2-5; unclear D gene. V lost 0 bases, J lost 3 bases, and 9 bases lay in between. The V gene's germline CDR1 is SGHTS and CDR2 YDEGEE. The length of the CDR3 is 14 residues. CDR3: CASSLGPGKETQYF. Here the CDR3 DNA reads TGTGCCAGCAGCTTGGGCCCTGGGAAAGAGACCCAGTACTTC.

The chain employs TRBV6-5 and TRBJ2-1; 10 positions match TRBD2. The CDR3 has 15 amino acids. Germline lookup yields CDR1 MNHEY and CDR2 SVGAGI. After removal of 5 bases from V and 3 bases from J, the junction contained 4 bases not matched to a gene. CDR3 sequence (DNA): TGTGCCAGCAGTCCCCTAGCGGGAGACTACAATGAGCAGTTCTTC. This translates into CASSPLAGDYNEQFF.

The CDR3 loop reads CASSIEQPTDTQYF. The CDR3 DNA sequence: TGTGCCAGTAGTATAGAACAGCCCACAGATACGCAGTATTTT. The chain has TRBV19 and TRBJ2-3; D unresolved. Looked up from germline, CDR1 is LNHDA and CDR2 is SQIVND (reference sequence). V was cut by 0 bases and J by 2 bases, with 6 bases left in between. The CDR3 loop spans 14 amino acids.

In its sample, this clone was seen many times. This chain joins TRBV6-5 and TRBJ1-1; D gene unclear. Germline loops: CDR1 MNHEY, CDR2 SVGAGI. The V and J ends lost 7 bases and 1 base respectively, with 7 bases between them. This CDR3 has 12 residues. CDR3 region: CASNGWNTEAFF. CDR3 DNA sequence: TGTGCCAGCAATGGGTGGAACACTGAAGCTTTCTTT.

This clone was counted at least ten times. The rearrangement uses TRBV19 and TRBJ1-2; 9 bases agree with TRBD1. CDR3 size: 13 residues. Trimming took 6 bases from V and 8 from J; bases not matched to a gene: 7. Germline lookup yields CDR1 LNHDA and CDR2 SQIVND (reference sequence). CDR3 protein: CASSEGQGRGYTF. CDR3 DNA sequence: TGTGCCAGTAGCGAAGGACAGGGGCGAGGCTACACCTTC.

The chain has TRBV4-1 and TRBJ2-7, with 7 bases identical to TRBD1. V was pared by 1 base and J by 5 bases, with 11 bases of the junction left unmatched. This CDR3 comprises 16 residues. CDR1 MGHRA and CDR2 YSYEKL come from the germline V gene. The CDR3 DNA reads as TGCGCCAGCAGCCAAGTAGGGCCGACAGGGCGGAACGAGCAGTACTTC. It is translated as CASSQVGPTGRNEQYF.

CDR3 loop: CASSSQGVYSPLHF. In DNA, the CDR3 is TGTGCCAGCAGTTCACAGGGGGTGTATTCACCCCTCCACTTT. The rearrangement links TRBV28 to TRBJ1-6; 8 positions match TRBD1. Germline values: CDR1 MDHEN, CDR2 SYDVKM. The junction had 4 bases not matched to a gene; V was cut back by 4 bases and J by 8 bases. This CDR3 comprises 14 residues.

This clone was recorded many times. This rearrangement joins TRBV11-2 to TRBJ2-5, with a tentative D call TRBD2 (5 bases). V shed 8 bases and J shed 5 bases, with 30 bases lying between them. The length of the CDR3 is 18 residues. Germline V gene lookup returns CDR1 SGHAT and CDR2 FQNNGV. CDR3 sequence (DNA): TGTGCCAGCGCCTGGACTTACTCATACCTAGGAGGCGACGAGACCCAGTACTTC. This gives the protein CASAWTYSYLGGDETQYF.